Listed here are 32 T cell receptor beta chains from one sample, sequenced in a study of technical replicates of blood from a handful of donors. Sequenced by immunoSEQ multiplex PCR; TCRdb stores in-frame clones only, minus some. The repertoire holds roughly 72,000 clones, with roughly 97% as singletons. The sequenced material came from T cells isolated from PBMCs. Receptor source: a human donor in good health.

V gene TRBV6-5 combines with J gene TRBJ2-1, with a possible D match to TRBD2 (5 bases). V lost 2 bases to trimming and J lost 7 bases, with 18 bases between them. The CDR3 loop spans 16 amino acids. The germline CDR1 and CDR2 sequences are MNHEY and SVGAGI. CDR3 DNA: TGTGCCAGCAGTTACATATGGGGAGAGGTTGGAAATGAGCAGTTCTTC. It specifies CASSYIWGEVGNEQFF.

V gene TRBV20-1 combines with J gene TRBJ1-1; D is uncertain. The V and J ends lost 0 bases and 11 bases respectively, with 10 bases between them. Germline CDR1 reads DFQATT; CDR2 reads SNEGSKA (reference sequence). The CDR3 runs to 11 residues. CDR3 amino acids: CSARDRAAAFF. CDR3 DNA sequence: TGCAGTGCTAGAGACCGAGCCGCGGCTTTCTTT.

V gene TRBV27 combines with J gene TRBJ1-1; no definite D call. V gave up 1 base and J gave up 4 bases, with 13 bases separating them. The germline gives CDR1 MNHEY, CDR2 SMNVEV (reference sequence). The CDR3 is made up of 15 amino acids. CDR3 bases: TGTGCCAGCAGTTTATTCTCCGCGTTATTCACTGAAGCTTTCTTT. Amino acids: CASSLFSALFTEAFF.

The chain uses TRBV28 and TRBJ2-7; possibly TRBD1 for D (5 bases). Germline V lookup: CDR1 MDHEN, CDR2 SYDVKM. V was trimmed by 4 bases and J by 3 bases, leaving 19 bases between them. The CDR3 covers 16 residues. In nucleotides, the CDR3 is TGTGCCAGCAGTTGGGAAGGGGAACACAAATTCTACGAGCAGTACTTC. It codes for CASSWEGEHKFYEQYF.

The chain employs TRBV28 and TRBJ1-2; the match to TRBD1 covers 8 bases. The CDR3 runs 14 residues. V was pared by 6 bases and J by 4 bases, with 7 bases of the junction left unmatched. Germline CDR1 and CDR2: MDHEN and SYDVKM. The CDR3: CASRAGGASYGYTF. CDR3 bases: TGTGCCAGCAGGGCAGGGGGCGCGAGCTATGGCTACACCTTC.

The chain is built from TRBV4-1 and TRBJ2-5; D may be TRBD2 (5 bases). CDR3 length: 13 amino acids. Between the trimmed V and J ends, which lost 4 bases and 5 bases, there was a span of 11 bases. The germline CDR1 and CDR2 sequences are MGHRA and YSYEKL. DNA for the CDR3: TGCGCCAGCAGCCCTAGCCTCCTCGAGACCCAGTACTTC. This translates into CASSPSLLETQYF.

The chain couples TRBV9 to TRBJ2-2; D possibly matches TRBD1 or TRBD2 (6 bases each). V was trimmed by 4 bases and J by 0 bases, leaving 16 bases between them. Germline CDR1 and CDR2: SGDLS and YYNGEE. The CDR3 is 17 amino acids. The CDR3 is CASSLGGGQANTGELFF. CDR3 sequence (DNA): TGTGCCAGCAGCTTAGGGGGAGGCCAAGCGAACACCGGGGAGCTGTTTTTT.

The chain links TRBV19 to TRBJ1-2; D unclear. CDR1 and CDR2 (germline): LNHDA, SQIVND (reference sequence). The V gene lost 7 bases and the J gene lost 4 bases, with 16 bases spanning the gap. This CDR3 has 14 amino acids. In DNA, the CDR3 is TGTGCCAGTATCGATCCGAGGCTATTCTATGGCTACACCTTC. Amino acids: CASIDPRLFYGYTF.

V and J are TRBV7-9 and TRBJ2-5; TRBD2 aligns across 7 bases. The CDR3 runs 12 residues. Germline lookup yields CDR1 SEHNR and CDR2 FQNEAQ (reference sequence). Here the CDR3 DNA reads TGTGACCAAAAGCGGGAACGTGAGACCCAGTACTTC. Amino acid sequence: CDQKRERETQYF.

This chain uses TRBV25-1 with TRBJ1-2; TRBD1 agrees at 7 bases. J lost 9 bases, V lost 1 base, and 5 bases had no gene match. The CDR3 loop spans 13 amino acids. The V gene's germline CDR1 is MGHDK and CDR2 SYGVNS. The CDR3 reads CASSEFAGGRYTF. CDR3 DNA sequence: TGTGCCAGCAGTGAATTTGCAGGGGGTCGCTACACCTTC.

DNA for the CDR3: TGTGCCAGCAGCTGGGGACAGGTGGTATGGGGGCAGCTCCAAGAGACCCAGTACTTC. As protein: CASSWGQVVWGQLQETQYF. The chain has TRBV5-8 and TRBJ2-5, with 8 bases identical to TRBD1. The CDR3 contains 19 residues. In germline, CDR1 is SGHTS, CDR2 YDEGEE. The V gene end was trimmed by 3 bases and the J gene end by 1 base; junction bases not matched to a gene: 17.

The V gene is TRBV25-1, the J gene TRBJ2-1; possible D gene TRBD2, 6 bases. The CDR3 length is 14 residues. The germline V and J ends were trimmed by 6 bases and 3 bases, with 12 bases remaining between them. CDR1 and CDR2 (germline): MGHDK, SYGVNS. The CDR3 region is CASRPAGSYNEQFF. For the CDR3, the DNA is TGTGCCAGCAGGCCAGCGGGTAGCTACAATGAGCAGTTCTTC.

The rearrangement joins TRBV13 to TRBJ2-1; a weak D match, TRBD1 (5 bases). Germline V gene data show CDR1 as PRHDT and CDR2 as FYEKMQ (reference sequence). The CDR3 has 17 residues. V was shortened by 5 bases and J by 3 bases, with 20 bases between the two germline ends. CDR3 residues: CASSAAMGQGLYNEQFF. Written as DNA, the CDR3 is TGTGCCAGCAGCGCGGCGATGGGGCAAGGTCTCTACAATGAGCAGTTCTTC. Looking up the rest from reference TRBV13 and TRBJ2-1 gives the full variable domain: AAGVIQSPRHLIKEKRETATLKCYPIPRHDTVYWYQQGPGQDPQFLISFYEKMQSDKGSIPDRFSAQQFSDYHSELNMSSLELGDSALYFCASSAAMGQGLYNEQFFGPGTRLTVL.

This chain joins TRBV14 and TRBJ1-3; D call uncertain. The germline gives CDR1 SGHDN, CDR2 FVKESK. Between the trimmed V and J ends, which lost 3 bases and 0 bases, there was a span of 9 bases. The CDR3 totals 15 residues. The DNA for the CDR3 is TGTGCCAGCAGCCAGGTCGGGTTCTCTGGAAACACCATATATTTT. Translation gives CASSQVGFSGNTIYF.

This clone showed up just once. The genes are TRBV5-4 and TRBJ2-7; 8 bases fit TRBD2. This CDR3 has 12 amino acids. Germline CDR1 SGHNT, CDR2 YYREEE (reference sequence). J lost 9 bases, V lost 4 bases, and 6 bases had no gene match. CDR3 sequence (DNA): TGTGCCAGCAGCCCGGGACTAGGGGTGCAGTACTTC. It specifies CASSPGLGVQYF.

This clone has only a few counts. The chain combines TRBV12-5 with TRBJ1-1; maybe TRBD1 (5 bases). The CDR3 has 13 residues. Germline-derived CDR1 and CDR2 are LGHNT and FRNRAP. Trimming took 6 bases from V and 3 from J, leaving 11 bases between them. CDR3 in DNA: TGTGCTAGTGGCCTCGGGGACTACACTGAAGCTTTCTTT. Translation: CASGLGDYTEAFF.

This chain links TRBV27 with TRBJ2-5; the match to TRBD2 covers 7 bases. Germline V gene data show CDR1 as MNHEY and CDR2 as SMNVEV (reference sequence). The CDR3 runs to 15 residues. The J segment lost 1 base and the V segment lost 6 bases, leaving 8 bases of the junction unmatched. CDR3 sequence (DNA): TGTGCCAGCAGGCAACACCTAGCGGTCCAAGAGACCCAGTACTTC. As protein: CASRQHLAVQETQYF.

Points on this clone: This specimen includes other DNA sequences encoding the same CDR3. This sequence joins TRBV27 and TRBJ1-1; 7 bases map to TRBD1. Per germline, CDR1 MNHEY and CDR2 SMNVEV (reference sequence). The CDR3 loop spans 14 amino acids. V shed 3 bases and J 1 base; nucleotides not matched to a gene: 2. This CDR3 reads CASSFHRGNTEAFF. In nucleotides, the CDR3 is TGTGCCAGCAGTTTCCACAGGGGGAACACTGAAGCTTTCTTT.

V gene TRBV10-3 combines with J gene TRBJ2-2; 8 positions agree with TRBD2. CDR1 is ENHRY and CDR2 is SYGVKD in the germline V gene. The trim removed 2 bases at V and 4 bases at J, leaving 6 bases unmatched. CDR3 size: 16 residues. As DNA, the CDR3 is TGTGCCATCAGTGAGAATAGCGGGAAATCCACCGGGGAGCTGTTTTTT. It codes for CAISENSGKSTGELFF.

This rearrangement joins TRBV11-3 to TRBJ2-1; a possible D gene is TRBD2 (5 bases). This CDR3 spans 14 amino acids. Trimming cost V 5 bases and J 8 bases, with 16 bases left between them. CDR1 and CDR2 (germline): SGHNT, YENEEA. Here the CDR3 reads CASSPGRGGDEQFF. In nucleotides, the CDR3 is TGTGCCAGCAGCCCCGGACGGGGTGGCGATGAGCAGTTCTTC.

This rearrangement joins TRBV7-9 to TRBJ2-3; 12 nucleotides line up with TRBD2. V shed 6 bases, J shed 6 bases, and the junction held 10 bases outside the gene matches. This CDR3 contains 16 residues. The germline V gene encodes CDR1 SEHNR and CDR2 FQNEAQ (reference sequence). The CDR3 here is CASSIALAGGPDTQYF. CDR3 nucleotide sequence: TGTGCCAGCAGTATAGCTCTAGCGGGAGGGCCGGATACGCAGTATTTT.

The rearrangement joins TRBV5-6 to TRBJ2-2, with TRBD1 matching over 7 bases. From germline, CDR1 is SGHDT and CDR2 YYEEEE. V shed 3 bases, J shed 5 bases, and the junction held 4 bases outside the gene matches. The CDR3 length is 14 residues. The DNA of the CDR3 is TGTGCCAGCAGCTCACAGGGGTGGACCGGGGAGCTGTTTTTT. Its protein product is CASSSQGWTGELFF. Full variable domain (missing parts from reference TRBV5-6 and TRBJ2-2): DAGVTQSPTHLIKTRGQQVTLRCSPKSGHDTVSWYQQALGQGPQFIFQYYEEEERQRGNFPDRFSGHQFPNYSSELNVNALLLGDSALYLCASSSQGWTGELFFGEGSRLTVL.

The chain recombines TRBV29-1 with TRBJ1-1, with D possibly matching TRBD1 (6 bases). CDR1 SQVTM and CDR2 ANQGSEA come from the germline V gene. V was cut by 6 bases and J by 8 bases, with 19 bases left in between. CDR3 length: 13 residues. As DNA, the CDR3 is TGCAGCGTAAGGGGACAAAGTACACAGGAAGCTTTCTTT. This sequence encodes CSVRGQSTQEAFF. Full variable domain (remainder filled in from reference TRBV29-1 and TRBJ1-1): SAVISQKPSRDICQRGTSLTIQCQVDSQVTMMFWYRQQPGQSLTLIATANQGSEATYESGFVIDKFPISRPNLTFSTLTVSNMSPEDSSIYLCSVRGQSTQEAFFGQGTRLTVV.

The chain recombines TRBV9 with TRBJ2-1, with 9 nucleotides matching TRBD2. The ends lost 1 base at V and 5 bases at J; junction bases unmatched: 10. This CDR3 region has 17 residues. Germline V CDR1 and CDR2: SGDLS, YYNGEE. CDR3 residues: CASSVSVGLANHNEQFF. The CDR3 bases are TGTGCCAGCAGCGTAAGCGTTGGACTAGCGAACCACAATGAGCAGTTCTTC.

The rearrangement links TRBV20-1 to TRBJ2-7, with D unresolved. Trimming cost V 5 bases and J 3 bases, with 8 bases left between them. The CDR3 is 11 amino acids. Germline V gene sequence: CDR1 DFQATT, CDR2 SNEGSKA (reference sequence). The CDR3 region has the DNA TGCAGTGCTCCCATAGTCTACGAGCAGTACTTC. Translated, it gives CSAPIVYEQYF.

The rearrangement joins TRBV19 to TRBJ1-3; D remains unclear. This CDR3 is built from 15 residues. The germline V gene encodes CDR1 LNHDA and CDR2 SQIVND (reference sequence). V was shortened by 6 bases and J by 4 bases, with 16 bases between the two germline ends. The CDR3 DNA reads as TGTGCCAGTAGCCCAGGATCTTCTACCGGAAACACCATATATTTT. This sequence encodes CASSPGSSTGNTIYF.

The V gene is TRBV9, the J gene TRBJ2-3; 8 bases are a match to TRBD2. Per the germline V gene, CDR1 is SGDLS and CDR2 is YYNGEE. With V trimmed by 3 bases and J by 5 bases, 8 bases remained unmatched. This CDR3 comprises 15 residues. CDR3 sequence reads: CASSGMVAGLDTQYF. The DNA of the CDR3 is TGTGCCAGCAGCGGTATGGTAGCGGGACTAGATACGCAGTATTTT.

This clone was seen just once. V usage is TRBV6-5 and J usage is TRBJ2-4; D possibly corresponds to TRBD2 (6 bases). Germline V lookup: CDR1 MNHEY, CDR2 SVGAGI. The CDR3 spans 14 residues. V lost 6 bases, J lost 8 bases, and 17 bases lay in between. The CDR3 region has the DNA TGTGCCAGCAGCTCCGGACGGACTATTGACATTCAGTACTTC. Its protein is CASSSGRTIDIQYF.

This clone occurred once. V and J are TRBV30 and TRBJ2-1, with D maybe TRBD2 (5 bases). Germline V lookup: CDR1 GTSNPN, CDR2 SVGIG (reference sequence). The CDR3 contains 14 residues. Trimming left V 0 bases short and J 6 bases short, with 12 bases between. The CDR3 is CAWSVPGAVNEQFF. The CDR3 nucleotides read TGTGCCTGGAGTGTACCTGGAGCGGTCAATGAGCAGTTCTTC.

This clone was observed a single time. The rearrangement joins TRBV5-6 to TRBJ2-2; D uncertain. The CDR3 runs 17 residues. V lost 2 bases to trimming and J lost 1 base, with 15 bases between them. Germline V gene data show CDR1 as SGHDT and CDR2 as YYEEEE. In nucleotides, the CDR3 is TGTGCCAGCAGCTTAGAACTTGCGGCTTTGAACACCGGGGAGCTGTTTTTT. Its protein product is CASSLELAALNTGELFF.

The rearrangement uses TRBV11-3 and TRBJ2-5; 8 bases agree with TRBD2. V was clipped by 2 bases and J by 4 bases; unmatched bases: 6. CDR1 and CDR2 from the germline V gene are SGHNT and YENEEA. This CDR3 is built from 15 residues. The CDR3 coding sequence is TGTGCCAGCAGCTTAAGCGGGAGAAGCCCAGAGACCCAGTACTTC. Encoded protein: CASSLSGRSPETQYF.

V usage is TRBV10-1 and J usage is TRBJ2-3; a weak D match, TRBD2 (6 bases). The CDR3 spans 12 residues. From germline, CDR1 is WNHNN and CDR2 SYGVQD (reference sequence). Trimming removed 6 bases at V and 4 bases at J, with 8 bases between. CDR3 in amino acids: CASSGTPDTQYF. The CDR3 coding sequence is TGCGCCAGCAGCGGGACTCCAGATACGCAGTATTTT.